Following are 10 T cell receptor beta chains from one sample sequenced in a study of read filtering for tumor transcriptome and immune sequencing. This library used roughly 0.4 ug RNA and molecular barcoded adaptors spanning alpha/delta and beta/gamma chains. Each CDR3 protein is one row after TCRdb ran MiXCR on the reads. The sample holds fewer than 45,000 distinct CDR3 sequences, approximately 12% seen once. The sample comprised a population of CD138-negative cells sorted from bone marrow. The receptors shown here come from a donor over 35 with multiple myeloma.

This clonotype occurred many times. J is TRBJ2-2 and V is TRBV4-1, with 7 bases aligning to TRBD2. The CDR3 is made up of 16 amino acids. The germline gives CDR1 MGHRA, CDR2 YSYEKL. V trimming: 4 bases; J trimming: 7 bases; junction bases outside the gene matches: 12. CDR3 protein: CASSLSVGGLSGELFF. In DNA form, the CDR3 reads TGCGCCAGCAGCCTATCGGTCGGGGGGTTGAGCGGGGAGCTGTTTTTT.

This clonotype was seen ten or more times. The chain recombines TRBV5-1 with TRBJ2-7, with 9 bases aligning to TRBD2. J lost 5 bases, V lost 2 bases, and 5 bases had no gene match. Per the germline V gene, CDR1 is SGHRS and CDR2 is YFSETQ. The CDR3 has 14 residues. The CDR3 loop reads CASSFSGGWDEQYF. CDR3 sequence (DNA): TGCGCCAGCAGCTTTAGCGGGGGTTGGGACGAGCAGTACTTC.

Ten or more counts support this clonotype. The V and J genes are TRBV20-1 and TRBJ1-1; D remains ambiguous. V lost 8 bases and J lost 1, with 14 bases in between. This CDR3 is 13 amino acids long. Germline loops: CDR1 DFQATT, CDR2 SNEGSKA (reference sequence). CDR3 in DNA: TGCAGTCCCGGCGGGTCCCCGAACACTGAAGCTTTCTTT. Its translation is CSPGGSPNTEAFF.

There are many counts of this clonotype. The CDR3 region has the DNA TGCAGTGCCCTGAGTACCAGGGAGGTCAATGAGCAGTTCTTC. Translating gives CSALSTREVNEQFF. The genes are TRBV20-1 and TRBJ2-1; weak D call: TRBD2 (6 bases). Germline V gene lookup returns CDR1 DFQATT and CDR2 SNEGSKA (reference sequence). V was clipped by 6 bases and J by 6 bases, with 18 bases between them. The CDR3 runs 14 residues.

This clonotype was recorded a few times. A read error is possible here, since a much larger clone lies one base away. The chain carries TRBV20-1 and TRBJ2-3, with D perhaps being TRBD1 or TRBD2 (6 bases each). Germline V gene lookup returns CDR1 DFQATT and CDR2 SNEGSKA (reference sequence). The CDR3 sequence is 13 residues long. The CDR3 nucleotides are TGCAGTGCACCTGTGGGGGGCACAGGTACGCAGTATTTT. Translation: CSAPVGGTGTQYF.

This clonotype was detected ten times or more. This chain joins TRBV7-8 and TRBJ2-1; D remains unclear. V was clipped by 0 bases and J by 10 bases, with 10 bases between them. In germline, CDR1 is SGHVS, CDR2 FQNEAQ. The CDR3 has 13 residues. The DNA for the CDR3 is TGTGCCAGCAGCTTAGCGGAGCGAGCAGAGCAGTTCTTC. This codes for CASSLAERAEQFF.

This clonotype was counted at least ten times. The V gene is TRBV20-1, the J gene TRBJ1-3; D ambiguous. This CDR3 is built from 14 residues. Trimming took off 4 bases at V and 0 bases at J, with 10 bases between the two ends. Germline lookup yields CDR1 DFQATT and CDR2 SNEGSKA (reference sequence). CDR3 protein: CSATDSSSGNTIYF. The CDR3 DNA reads as TGCAGTGCTACGGACTCTAGCTCTGGAAACACCATATATTTT.

A remark on this clonotype: With a much larger clone just one base away, this may be a read error. This chain links TRBV20-1 with TRBJ2-3; 7 bases are a match to TRBD1. The CDR3 length is 13 residues. CDR1 and CDR2 from the germline V gene are DFQATT and SNEGSKA (reference sequence). The CDR3 bases are TGCAGGGCTAGAGGGGGCCGGGGAGATACGCAGTATTTT. Its translation: CRARGGRGDTQYF.

This clonotype has at least ten counts. DNA of the CDR3: TGCAGTGCTAGAGCCCCCGGGACAGTTCATTACGAGCAGTACTTC. As protein: CSARAPGTVHYEQYF. The chain links TRBV20-1 to TRBJ2-7, with 7 bases that match TRBD1. The germline V gene has CDR1 DFQATT and CDR2 SNEGSKA (reference sequence). The CDR3 runs to 15 residues. The V and J ends lost 1 base and 4 bases, in that order; junction bases with no gene match: 10.

This clonotype was detected ten times or more. This sequence joins TRBV11-2 and TRBJ1-5, with no clear D. Per germline, CDR1 SGHAT and CDR2 FQNNGV. The CDR3 loop spans 14 amino acids. The germline V and J ends were trimmed by 3 bases and 0 bases, with 6 bases remaining between them. CDR3 coding DNA: TGTGCCAGCAGCTTGTCGGATAGCAATCAGCCCCAGCATTTT. Its translation is CASSLSDSNQPQHF.